The 19 T cell receptor beta chains in this list originate from one sample, sequenced in a study of ipilimumab plus nivolumab after autologous stem cell transplantation. TCRdb keeps only in-frame clones here, not all; method: immunoSEQ multiplex PCR. The data show over 15,000 clones, around 85% seen once. Sequencing used PBMCs, obtained in a trial of ipilimumab plus nivolumab as post-transplant consolidation. These TCRs come from a male donor with diffuse large B-cell lymphoma.

A note on this clone: A read error is the likely source, as a far larger clone sits one nucleotide away. The rearrangement uses TRBV4-3 and TRBJ2-3; the D is unclear. Germline V gene lookup returns CDR1 LGHNA and CDR2 YSLEER. The CDR3 runs to 15 residues. CDR3 amino acids: CAGSQDDAATDTQYF. CDR3 DNA sequence: TGCGCCGGCAGCCAAGACGATGCGGCGACAGATACGCAGTATTTT.

The rearrangement links TRBV6-6 to TRBJ2-5; 9 bases are a match to TRBD1. The CDR3 loop spans 15 amino acids. Germline CDR1 and CDR2: MNHNY and SVGAGI (reference sequence). The V and J ends lost 7 bases and 1 base, in that order; junction bases with no gene match: 7. In DNA form, the CDR3 reads TGTGCCAGCAAAGACAGGGGGGCTCCCCAAGAGACCCAGTACTTC. The encoded protein is CASKDRGAPQETQYF.

The chain combines TRBV7-9 with TRBJ2-3; D gene ambiguous. Trimming removed 3 bases from V and 0 bases from J, with 13 bases in between. CDR3 length equals 16 residues. Germline assignment: CDR1 SEHNR and CDR2 FQNEAQ (reference sequence). CDR3 protein: CASSFVGSRSTDTQYF. The CDR3 DNA is TGTGCCAGCAGCTTTGTGGGTAGCCGGAGCACAGATACGCAGTATTTT.

This clone was observed a few times. The chain carries TRBV19 and TRBJ1-1; 7 nucleotides match TRBD1. The V segment lost 8 bases and the J segment 0 bases; nucleotides outside the gene matches: 6. The CDR3 consists of 14 residues. Germline-derived CDR1 and CDR2 are LNHDA and SQIVND (reference sequence). CDR3 nucleotides: TGTGCCAGTGGAAAGGGACAGCTGAACACTGAAGCTTTCTTT. Translated, it gives CASGKGQLNTEAFF.

The J gene is TRBJ2-1, the V gene TRBV10-2, with 8 bases aligning to TRBD1. V lost 7 bases, J lost 9 bases, and 8 bases stayed unmatched. This CDR3 contains 13 residues. CDR1 is WSHSY and CDR2 is SAAADI in the germline V gene. Here the CDR3 reads CASNNDRGGEQFF. The DNA for the CDR3 is TGCGCCAGCAACAACGACAGGGGCGGTGAGCAGTTCTTC.

The chain combines TRBV4-1 with TRBJ2-1; the D is unclear. With 1 base removed from V and 8 bases from J, the gap between germline ends came to 6 bases. This CDR3 is built from 12 residues. The germline gives CDR1 MGHRA, CDR2 YSYEKL. The CDR3 protein is CASSQARDEQFF. CDR3 nucleotide sequence: TGCGCCAGCAGCCAAGCCCGGGATGAGCAGTTCTTC.

The chain joins TRBV4-1 to TRBJ1-2; 8 positions match TRBD1. Germline loops: CDR1 MGHRA, CDR2 YSYEKL. V gave up 3 bases and J gave up 2 bases; unmatched junction bases: 8. The CDR3 sequence is 16 residues long. CDR3 sequence reads: CASSQPTGGGNYGYTF. In DNA form, the CDR3 reads TGCGCCAGCAGCCAGCCCACAGGGGGGGGGAACTATGGCTACACCTTC.

The chain employs TRBV7-2 and TRBJ2-5, with a weak D call TRBD1 (6 bases). In germline, CDR1 is SGHTA, CDR2 FQGNSA. V was cut by 0 bases and J by 14 bases, with 13 bases left in between. CDR3 length: 12 amino acids. The chain's CDR3 is CASSLALDSIYF. The CDR3 DNA reads as TGTGCCAGCAGCTTAGCGCTGGACAGTATATACTTC.

The gene calls are TRBV9 and TRBJ2-7; D is possibly TRBD2 (6 bases). CDR3 length equals 13 residues. V lost 5 bases and J lost 0, with 9 bases in between. Germline CDR1 is SGDLS and CDR2 is YYNGEE. The CDR3 is CASRPGSSYEQYF. CDR3 sequence (DNA): TGTGCCAGCAGACCCGGGAGCTCCTACGAGCAGTACTTC.

This clone was observed once. V gene TRBV5-6 combines with J gene TRBJ2-1, with D perhaps matching TRBD1 or TRBD2 (6 bases each). Germline V gene lookup returns CDR1 SGHDT and CDR2 YYEEEE. CDR3 size: 16 residues. Trimming left V 5 bases short and J 0 bases short, with 15 bases between. This CDR3 reads CASSTGGGPSYNEQFF. The CDR3 coding sequence is TGTGCCAGCAGTACCGGGGGCGGGCCCTCCTACAATGAGCAGTTCTTC.

The chain employs TRBV10-1 and TRBJ2-3; TRBD2 agrees at 8 bases. CDR1 is WNHNN, CDR2 SYGVQD, per germline (reference sequence). The CDR3 sequence is 16 residues long. With V trimmed by 6 bases and J by 2 bases, 10 bases remained unmatched. The CDR3 protein is CASSYGRDGSTDTQYF. CDR3 nucleotide sequence: TGCGCCAGCAGCTACGGGAGGGACGGATCCACAGATACGCAGTATTTT.

The V gene is TRBV2, the J gene TRBJ1-2; no clear D. This CDR3 spans 13 amino acids. V shed 1 base and J shed 3 bases, with 6 bases lying between them. The germline V gene has CDR1 SNHLY and CDR2 FYNNEI. CDR3 amino acids: CASSEEQDYGYTF. DNA for the CDR3: TGTGCCAGCAGTGAAGAACAAGACTATGGCTACACCTTC.

This sequence joins TRBV10-2 and TRBJ1-2; D perhaps matches TRBD1 (6 bases). This CDR3 spans 16 amino acids. V was clipped by 1 base and J by 0 bases, with 12 bases between them. CDR1 and CDR2 from the germline V gene are WSHSY and SAAADI. The CDR3 nucleotides are TGCGCCAGCAGTGAGTACTCGACAGGAGCTAACTATGGCTACACCTTC. Its protein product is CASSEYSTGANYGYTF.

This sequence joins TRBV2 and TRBJ1-1; D remains ambiguous. Trimming took off 4 bases at V and 0 bases at J, with 12 bases between the two ends. This CDR3 comprises 15 residues. Germline CDR1 SNHLY, CDR2 FYNNEI. CDR3 bases: TGTGCCAGCAGTGCCGAGGGAGGGTTGAACACTGAAGCTTTCTTT. This codes for CASSAEGGLNTEAFF.

The rearrangement links TRBV7-3 to TRBJ2-1, with 9 bases that match TRBD2. J lost 0 bases, V lost 5 bases, and 2 bases had no gene match. There are 15 residues in the CDR3. The germline CDR1 and CDR2 sequences are SGHTA and FQGTGA. The CDR3 DNA reads TGTGCCAGCAGCCCGACTAGCGGCTCCTACAATGAGCAGTTCTTC. Amino acids: CASSPTSGSYNEQFF.

The rearrangement links TRBV4-1 to TRBJ1-1; D perhaps matches TRBD1 (6 bases). The CDR3 extends over 15 amino acids. The V end was cut by 0 bases, the J end by 5 bases, with 13 bases between. The V gene's germline CDR1 is MGHRA and CDR2 YSYEKL. Written as DNA, the CDR3 is TGCGCCAGCAGCCAAGAAGGCGGTCAGGGGACTGAAGCTTTCTTT. Residues: CASSQEGGQGTEAFF.

The J gene is TRBJ2-2, the V gene TRBV5-1; 11 bases fit TRBD2. V was clipped by 7 bases and J by 4 bases; unmatched bases: 3. The CDR3 sequence is 14 residues long. Germline-derived CDR1 and CDR2 are SGHRS and YFSETQ. CDR3: CASDSGGATGELFF. The CDR3, as DNA: TGCGCCAGCGATAGCGGGGGGGCCACCGGGGAGCTGTTTTTT. Complete variable domain (other parts from reference TRBV5-1 and TRBJ2-2): KAGVTQTPRYLIKTRGQQVTLSCSPISGHRSVSWYQQTPGQGLQFLFEYFSETQRNKGNFPGRFSGRQFSNSRSEMNVSTLELGDSALYLCASDSGGATGELFFGEGSRLTVL.

The chain joins TRBV5-1 to TRBJ2-1; TRBD1 matches 7 bases. V lost 1 base to trimming and J lost 9 bases; unmatched junction nucleotides: 13. Germline assignment: CDR1 SGHRS and CDR2 YFSETQ. The CDR3 spans 16 residues. The DNA for the CDR3 is TGCGCCAGCAGCTTGCCACCGACAGGGATGAGAAGTGAGCAGTTCTTC. It translates to CASSLPPTGMRSEQFF.

The rearrangement joins TRBV5-4 to TRBJ2-5; 7 bases are shared with TRBD2. J gave up 4 bases and V 4 bases, and 10 bases lay outside the gene matches. CDR3 size: 15 residues. Germline V gene lookup returns CDR1 SGHNT and CDR2 YYREEE (reference sequence). The CDR3 sequence: CASSPSGGGGETQYF. CDR3 nucleotide sequence: TGTGCCAGCAGCCCGAGTGGCGGGGGTGGAGAGACCCAGTACTTC.